This entry concerns a single T cell receptor beta chain. The sample is drawn from a study of blood T cell repertoires in COVID-19. In the original analysis: Reference gene primer amplification yielded estimated nucleated cell counts. Generated by immunoSEQ multiplex PCR, the TCRdb table keeps only in-frame clones and is missing some. The V and J calls and the clone size are those of that table, but D and trimming were determined from the DNA. The data show 60,000 to 80,000 clones, approximately 86% seen once. Germline CDR1 reads MNHGY; CDR2 reads SVAAGI. V lost 6 bases to trimming and J lost 4 bases; unmatched junction nucleotides: 5. The CDR3 sequence is 16 residues long.

V is TRBV6-9 and J is TRBJ2-5, with 16 bases matching TRBD2. The specimen was peripheral blood. This TCR came from a man aged 70-80 years with acute or convalescent COVID-19. Here the CDR3 reads CASRGLAGGPRETQYF. In DNA form, the CDR3 reads TGTGCCAGCAGGGGACTAGCGGGAGGGCCGAGAGAGACCCAGTACTTC.